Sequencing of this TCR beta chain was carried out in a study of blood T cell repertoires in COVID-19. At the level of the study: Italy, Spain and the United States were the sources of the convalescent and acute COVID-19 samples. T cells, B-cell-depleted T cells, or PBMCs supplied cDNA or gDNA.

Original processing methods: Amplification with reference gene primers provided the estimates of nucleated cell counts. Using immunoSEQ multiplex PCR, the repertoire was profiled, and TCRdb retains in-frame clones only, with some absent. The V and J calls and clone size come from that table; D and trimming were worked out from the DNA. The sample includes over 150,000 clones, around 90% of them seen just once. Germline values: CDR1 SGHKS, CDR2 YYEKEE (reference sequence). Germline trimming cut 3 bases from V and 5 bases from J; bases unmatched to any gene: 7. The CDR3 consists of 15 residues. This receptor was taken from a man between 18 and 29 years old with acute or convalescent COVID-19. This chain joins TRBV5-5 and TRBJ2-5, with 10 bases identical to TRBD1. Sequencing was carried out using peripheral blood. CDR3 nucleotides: TGTGCCAGCAGCTACCTGACAGGGGGCGGGGAGACCCAGTACTTC. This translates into CASSYLTGGGETQYF.